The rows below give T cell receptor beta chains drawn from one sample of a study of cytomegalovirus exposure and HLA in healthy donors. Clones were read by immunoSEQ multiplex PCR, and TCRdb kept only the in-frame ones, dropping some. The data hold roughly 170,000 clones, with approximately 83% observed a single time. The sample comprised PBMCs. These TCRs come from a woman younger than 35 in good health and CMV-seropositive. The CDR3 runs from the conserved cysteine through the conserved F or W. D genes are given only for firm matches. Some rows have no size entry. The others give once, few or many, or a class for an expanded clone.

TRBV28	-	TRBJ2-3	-	TGTGCCAGCAGTTTATTCCGACTCAGGGAAAAAACAGATACGCAGTATTTT	CASSLFRLREKTDTQYF
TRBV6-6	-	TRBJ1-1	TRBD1	TGTGCCAGCAGTTACTCCTCAGGGGGCAAGGGCACTGAAGCTTTCTTT	CASSYSSGGKGTEAFF
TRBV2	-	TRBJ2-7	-	TGTGCCAGCAGCCCCTCGAGGGGGAACTACGAGCAGTACTTC	CASSPSRGNYEQYF
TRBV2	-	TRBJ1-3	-	TGTGCCAGCTACAGGGACTCTGGAAACACCATATATTTT	CASYRDSGNTIYF
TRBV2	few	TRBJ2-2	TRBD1	TGTGCCGGATTTCCCAGGACAGGGGGCACCGGGGAGCTGTTTTTT	CAGFPRTGGTGELFF
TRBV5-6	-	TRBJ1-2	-	TGTGCCAGCAGCCCAGGAGCCGGGACACCCTATGGCTACACCTTC	CASSPGAGTPYGYTF
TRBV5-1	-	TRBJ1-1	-	TGCGCCAGCAGCCCGGGGTTCGGGGGCACTGAAGCTTTCTTT	CASSPGFGGTEAFF
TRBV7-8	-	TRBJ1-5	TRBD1	TGTGCCAGCAGCACAGGGACAGTTCAGCCCCAGCATTTT	CASSTGTVQPQHF
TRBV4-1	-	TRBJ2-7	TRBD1	TGCGCCAGCAGCCAAGACAGGGGGCAATACGAGCAGTACTTC	CASSQDRGQYEQYF
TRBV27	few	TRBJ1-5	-	TGTGCCAGCAGTTTATATCGGGGAGGAGGGCAGCCCCAGCATTTT	CASSLYRGGGQPQHF
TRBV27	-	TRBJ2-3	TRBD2	TGTGCCAGCAGGGGTTTAGCGGGGACTAGCACAGATACGCAGTATTTT	CASRGLAGTSTDTQYF
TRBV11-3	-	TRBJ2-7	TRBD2	TGTGCCAGCAGCTTAGGGGTTAGCGGGGGGACCTACGAGCAGTACTTC	CASSLGVSGGTYEQYF
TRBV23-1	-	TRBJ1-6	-	TGCGCCAGCAGTCAGGTCTGGGGCAGCGCATATTATAATTCACCCCTCCACTTT	CASSQVWGSAYYNSPLHF
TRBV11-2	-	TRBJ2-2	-	TGTGCCAGCAGCTTGTACAGGGTCATCCTTAGCACCGGGGAGCTGTTTTTT	CASSLYRVILSTGELFF
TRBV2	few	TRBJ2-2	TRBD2	TGTGCCAGCAGTGGGACCCCGGGACTAGCGAGAGTTACCGGGGAGCTGTTTTTT	CASSGTPGLARVTGELFF
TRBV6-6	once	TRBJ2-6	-	TGTGCCAGTATCTCTGGGGCCAACGTCCTGACTTTC	CASISGANVLTF
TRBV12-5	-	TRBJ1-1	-	TGTGCTAGTGGTTTGGGACACTTTGAAGCTTTCTTT	CASGLGHFEAFF
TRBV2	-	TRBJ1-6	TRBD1	TGTGCCAGCAGTGAAAGGGGACAGGACAATTCACCCCTCCACTTT	CASSERGQDNSPLHF
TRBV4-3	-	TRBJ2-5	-	TGCGCCAGCAGCCAAGAGGAGGGGCCGGGAGAGACCCAGTACTTC	CASSQEEGPGETQYF
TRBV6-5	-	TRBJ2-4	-	TGTGCCAGCAGTCCATTGGGCAACTTAAACATTCAGTACTTC	CASSPLGNLNIQYF
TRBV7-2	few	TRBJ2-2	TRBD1	TGTGCCAGCAGCTCGGACAGGTCGGCCGGGGAGCTGTTTTTT	CASSSDRSAGELFF
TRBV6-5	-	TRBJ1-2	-	TGTGCCAGCAGCCAACGACCCCTAGGTGACTACACCTTC	CASSQRPLGDYTF
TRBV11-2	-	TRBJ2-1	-	TGTGCCAGCAGCTTACTGGACACCTACAATGAGCAGTTCTTC	CASSLLDTYNEQFF
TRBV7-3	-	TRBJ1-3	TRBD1	TGTGCCAGCAGCCTCGGGACAGGGAGGAACACCATATATTTT	CASSLGTGRNTIYF
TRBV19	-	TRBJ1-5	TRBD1	TGTGCCAGTATGAATCTGGGACAGGGAAAGAGCAATCAGCCCCAGCATTTT	CASMNLGQGKSNQPQHF
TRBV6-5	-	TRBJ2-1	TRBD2	TGTGCCAGCAGCCCAAGGGCGGGGGGTTACAATGAGCAGTTCTTC	CASSPRAGGYNEQFF
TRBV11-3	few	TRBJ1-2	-	TGTGCCAGCAGCTTAGACGGCTATGGCTACACCTTC	CASSLDGYGYTF
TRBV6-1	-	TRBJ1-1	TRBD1	TGTGCCAGCAGACGGACAGGCGAAGCTTTCTTT	CASRRTGEAFF
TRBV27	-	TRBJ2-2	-	TGTGCCAGCAGTTGGGGCTCCGGGGAGCTGTTTTTT	CASSWGSGELFF
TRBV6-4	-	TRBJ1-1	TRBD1	TGTGCCAGCAGATTGGACAGGTCGAATGGGGAAGCTTTCTTT	CASRLDRSNGEAFF
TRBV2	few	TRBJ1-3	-	TGTGCCAGCAGGAACGACAGAAGCTCTGGAAACACCATATATTTT	CASRNDRSSGNTIYF
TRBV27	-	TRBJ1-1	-	TGTGCCAGCAGTTTAGGAGACAGTTCTGAAGCTTTCTTT	CASSLGDSSEAFF
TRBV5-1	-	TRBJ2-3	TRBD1	TGCGCCAGCAGCTTTTGGGACAGTGGATCCGGCACGCAGTATTTT	CASSFWDSGSGTQYF